The 3 T cell receptor beta chains reported below all come from one sample, sequenced in a study of CD8 T cells in ankylosing spondylitis. Overall study findings and caveats: Roughly eight highly homologous variants formed a TCR beta motif that appeared characteristic of ankylosing spondylitis blood.

TCRdb analysed the 5' RACE reads with MiXCR anew, one entry per CDR3 protein. The profile shows about 540,000 distinct CDR3 sequences, approximately 12% of them singletons. These TCRs are of unknown antigen specificity. Sequencing input: blood, either unsorted or a sorted T cell fraction (not recorded which). The source is a male donor with ankylosing spondylitis.

This rearrangement joins TRBV15 to TRBJ2-1; D gene uncertain. The length of the CDR3 is 13 residues. The V gene lost 4 bases and the J gene lost 4 bases, with 8 bases spanning the gap. Germline values: CDR1 LNHNV, CDR2 YYDKDF (reference sequence). The DNA of the CDR3 is TGTGCCACCAGCACAGACGTGTACAATGAGCAGTTCTTC. Its protein product is CATSTDVYNEQFF.

A few counts support this clonotype. The chain couples TRBV6-1 to TRBJ2-2, with D tentatively TRBD1 (6 bases). Germline V gives CDR1 MNHNS, CDR2 SASEGT. V was trimmed by 5 bases and J by 5 bases, leaving 18 bases between them. The CDR3 length is 16 residues. This CDR3 reads CASSLDPGQGTGELFF. The CDR3 DNA reads TGTGCCAGCAGTCTTGACCCGGGTCAGGGGACCGGGGAGCTGTTTTTT.

The genes are TRBV7-9 and TRBJ2-2; D uncertain. CDR3 length equals 17 residues. Trimming pared 2 bases from V and 3 bases from J, leaving 16 bases between. Germline assignment: CDR1 SEHNR and CDR2 FQNEAQ (reference sequence). DNA for the CDR3: TGTGCCAGCAGCTTAATGTTGGGTAAAGGAGACACCGGGGAGCTGTTTTTT. This translates into CASSLMLGKGDTGELFF.